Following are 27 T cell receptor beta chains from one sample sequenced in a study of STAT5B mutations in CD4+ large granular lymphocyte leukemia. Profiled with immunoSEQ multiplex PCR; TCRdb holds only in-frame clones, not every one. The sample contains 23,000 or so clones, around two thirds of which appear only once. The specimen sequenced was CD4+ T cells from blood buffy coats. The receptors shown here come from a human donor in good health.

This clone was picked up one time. CDR3 loop: CASSLRYEQYF. The DNA of the CDR3 is TGTGCCAGCAGCTTAAGGTACGAGCAGTACTTC. The V call is TRBV11-2, the J call TRBJ2-7, with D unclear. The CDR3 spans 11 residues. Per germline, CDR1 SGHAT and CDR2 FQNNGV. The V end lost 2 bases, the J end lost 4 bases, and 3 bases lay between the germline ends.

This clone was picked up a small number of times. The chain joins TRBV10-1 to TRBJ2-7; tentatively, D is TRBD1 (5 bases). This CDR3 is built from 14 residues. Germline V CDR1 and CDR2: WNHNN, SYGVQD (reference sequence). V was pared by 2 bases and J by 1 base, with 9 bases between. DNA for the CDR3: TGCGCCAGCAGTGAGCTTAAGGGGTCCTACGAGCAGTACGTC. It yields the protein CASSELKGSYEQYV.

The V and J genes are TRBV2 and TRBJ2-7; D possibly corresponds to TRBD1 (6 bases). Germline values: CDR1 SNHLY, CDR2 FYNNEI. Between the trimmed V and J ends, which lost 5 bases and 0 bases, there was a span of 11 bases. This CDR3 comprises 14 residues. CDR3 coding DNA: TGTGCCAGCAGTCCCCAGGGGACCTCCTACGAGCAGTACTTC. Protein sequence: CASSPQGTSYEQYF.

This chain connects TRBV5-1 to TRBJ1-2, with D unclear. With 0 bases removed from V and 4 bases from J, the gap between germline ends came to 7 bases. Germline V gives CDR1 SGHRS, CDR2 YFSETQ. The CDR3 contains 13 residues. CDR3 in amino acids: CASSLALRYGYTF. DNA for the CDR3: TGCGCCAGCAGCTTGGCGTTGCGCTATGGCTACACCTTC.

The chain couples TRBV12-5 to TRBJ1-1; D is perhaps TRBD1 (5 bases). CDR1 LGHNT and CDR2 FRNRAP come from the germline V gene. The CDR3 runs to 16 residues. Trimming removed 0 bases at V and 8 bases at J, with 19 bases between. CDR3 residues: CASGLVRLGVILEAFF. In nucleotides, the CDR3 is TGTGCTAGTGGTTTGGTACGGCTAGGGGTCATTCTCGAAGCTTTCTTT.

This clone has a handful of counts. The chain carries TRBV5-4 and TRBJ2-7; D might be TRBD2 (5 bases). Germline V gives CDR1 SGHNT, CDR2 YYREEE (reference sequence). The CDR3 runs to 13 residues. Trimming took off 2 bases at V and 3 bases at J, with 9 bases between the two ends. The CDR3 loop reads CASSLRENYEQYF. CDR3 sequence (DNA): TGTGCCAGCAGCTTAAGGGAGAACTACGAGCAGTACTTC.

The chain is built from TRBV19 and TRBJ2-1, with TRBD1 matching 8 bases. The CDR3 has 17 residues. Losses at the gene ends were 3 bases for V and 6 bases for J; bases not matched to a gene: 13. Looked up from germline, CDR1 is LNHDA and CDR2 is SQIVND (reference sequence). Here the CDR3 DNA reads TGTGCCAGTAGTATTAGTCCCCTGGACAGGGCAGGCAATGAGCAGTTCTTC. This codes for CASSISPLDRAGNEQFF.

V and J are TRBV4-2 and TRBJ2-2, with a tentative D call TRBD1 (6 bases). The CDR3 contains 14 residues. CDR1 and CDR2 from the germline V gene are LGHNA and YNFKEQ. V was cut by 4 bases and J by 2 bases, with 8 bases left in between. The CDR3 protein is CASSRDTNTGELFF. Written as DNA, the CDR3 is TGTGCCAGCAGCCGGGACACCAACACCGGGGAGCTGTTTTTT.

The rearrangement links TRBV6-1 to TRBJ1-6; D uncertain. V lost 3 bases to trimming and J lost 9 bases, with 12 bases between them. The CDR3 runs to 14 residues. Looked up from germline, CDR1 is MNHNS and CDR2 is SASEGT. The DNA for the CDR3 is TGTGCCAGCAGTGACCGGTGGAGTAGTTCACCCCTCCACTTT. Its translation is CASSDRWSSSPLHF.

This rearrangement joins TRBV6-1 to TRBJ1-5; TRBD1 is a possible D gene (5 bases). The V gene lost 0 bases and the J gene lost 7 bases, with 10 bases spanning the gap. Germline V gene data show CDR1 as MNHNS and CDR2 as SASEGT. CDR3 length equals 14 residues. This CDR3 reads CASSEAQRGQPQHF. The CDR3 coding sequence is TGTGCCAGCAGTGAAGCGCAGCGGGGCCAGCCCCAGCATTTT.

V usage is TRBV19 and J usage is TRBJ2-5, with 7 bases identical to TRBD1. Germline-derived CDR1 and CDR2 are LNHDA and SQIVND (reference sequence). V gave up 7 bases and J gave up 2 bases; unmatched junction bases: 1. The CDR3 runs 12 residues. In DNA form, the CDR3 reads TGTGCCAGTAAGGGACAGCAAGAGACCCAGTACTTC. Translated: CASKGQQETQYF.

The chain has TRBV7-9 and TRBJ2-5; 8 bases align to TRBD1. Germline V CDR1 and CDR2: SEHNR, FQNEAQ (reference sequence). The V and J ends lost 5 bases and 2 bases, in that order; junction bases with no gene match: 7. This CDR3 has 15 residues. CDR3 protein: CASSARTGLQETQYF. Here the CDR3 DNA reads TGTGCCAGCAGCGCCAGGACAGGGCTTCAAGAGACCCAGTACTTC.

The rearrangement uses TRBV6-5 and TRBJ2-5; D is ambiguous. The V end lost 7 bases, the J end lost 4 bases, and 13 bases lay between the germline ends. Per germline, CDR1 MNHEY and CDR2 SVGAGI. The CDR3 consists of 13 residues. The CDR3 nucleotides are TGTGCCAGCATTCGGGCCAGAGGAGAGACCCAGTACTTC. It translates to CASIRARGETQYF.

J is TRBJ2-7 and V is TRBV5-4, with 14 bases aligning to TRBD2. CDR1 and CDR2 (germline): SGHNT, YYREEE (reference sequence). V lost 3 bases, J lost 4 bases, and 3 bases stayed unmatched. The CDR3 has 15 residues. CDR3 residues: CASSSRLAGGYEQYF. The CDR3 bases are TGTGCCAGCAGCTCGAGACTAGCGGGAGGGTACGAGCAGTACTTC.

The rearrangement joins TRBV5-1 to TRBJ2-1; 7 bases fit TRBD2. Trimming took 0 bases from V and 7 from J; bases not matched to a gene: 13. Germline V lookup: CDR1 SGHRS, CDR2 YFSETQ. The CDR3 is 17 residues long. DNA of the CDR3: TGCGCCAGCAGCTTGGAGTTCAGGCTAGCGGTTACGAATGAGCAGTTCTTC. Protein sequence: CASSLEFRLAVTNEQFF.

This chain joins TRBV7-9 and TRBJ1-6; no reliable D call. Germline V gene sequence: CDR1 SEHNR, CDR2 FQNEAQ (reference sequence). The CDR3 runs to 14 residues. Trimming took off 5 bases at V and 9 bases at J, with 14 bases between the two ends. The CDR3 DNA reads TGTGCCAGCAGCCGAGACACGGTTGTTTCACCCCTCCACTTT. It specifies CASSRDTVVSPLHF.

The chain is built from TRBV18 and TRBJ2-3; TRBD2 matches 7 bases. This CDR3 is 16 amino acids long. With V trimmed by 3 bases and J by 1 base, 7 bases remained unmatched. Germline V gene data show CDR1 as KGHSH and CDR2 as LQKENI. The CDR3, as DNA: TGTGCCAGCTCACCGGGGAGGGGCACCGGCACAGATACGCAGTATTTT. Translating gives CASSPGRGTGTDTQYF.

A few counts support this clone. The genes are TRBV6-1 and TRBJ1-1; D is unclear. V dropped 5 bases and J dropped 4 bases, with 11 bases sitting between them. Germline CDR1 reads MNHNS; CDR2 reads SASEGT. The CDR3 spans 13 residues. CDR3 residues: CASSLDLGTEAFF. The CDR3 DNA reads TGTGCCAGCAGTTTGGATTTAGGCACTGAAGCTTTCTTT.

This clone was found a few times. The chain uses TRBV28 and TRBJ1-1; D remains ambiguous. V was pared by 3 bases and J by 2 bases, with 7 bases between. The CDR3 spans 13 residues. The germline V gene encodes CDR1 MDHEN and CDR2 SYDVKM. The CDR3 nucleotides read TGTGCCAGCAGTTTCCGGAGAAACACTGAAGCTTTCTTT. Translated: CASSFRRNTEAFF.

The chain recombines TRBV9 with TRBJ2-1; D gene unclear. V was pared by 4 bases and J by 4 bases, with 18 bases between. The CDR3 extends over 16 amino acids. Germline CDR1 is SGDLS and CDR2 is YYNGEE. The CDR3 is CASSNPQTSMYNEQFF. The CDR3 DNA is TGTGCCAGCAGCAACCCACAGACTTCGATGTACAATGAGCAGTTCTTC.

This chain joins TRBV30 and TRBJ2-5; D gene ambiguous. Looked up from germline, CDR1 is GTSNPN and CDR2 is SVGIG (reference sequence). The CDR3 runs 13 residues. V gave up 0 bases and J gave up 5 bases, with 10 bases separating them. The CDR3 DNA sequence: TGTGCCTGGAGTGTACAGTTTCGGGAGACCCAGTACTTC. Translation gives CAWSVQFRETQYF.

This CDR3 is CASSLETSGALSSTDTQYF. The CDR3 DNA sequence: TGTGCCAGCAGCTTAGAGACTAGCGGGGCACTCTCTAGCACAGATACGCAGTATTTT. V gene TRBV5-6 combines with J gene TRBJ2-3; 11 nucleotides align to TRBD2. Losses at the gene ends were 2 bases for V and 0 bases for J; bases not matched to a gene: 11. The CDR3 covers 19 residues. CDR1 is SGHDT and CDR2 is YYEEEE in the germline V gene.

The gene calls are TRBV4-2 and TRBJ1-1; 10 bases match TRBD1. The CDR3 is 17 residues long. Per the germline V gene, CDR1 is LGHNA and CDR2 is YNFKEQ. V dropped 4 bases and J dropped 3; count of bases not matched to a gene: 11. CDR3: CASSPLGQGPTDTEAFF. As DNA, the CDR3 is TGTGCCAGCAGCCCCCTGGGACAGGGGCCCACGGACACTGAAGCTTTCTTT.

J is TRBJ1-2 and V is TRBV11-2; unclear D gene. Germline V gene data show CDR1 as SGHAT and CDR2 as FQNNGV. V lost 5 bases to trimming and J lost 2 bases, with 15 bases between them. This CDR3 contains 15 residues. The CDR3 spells CASSNQVLGNYGYTF. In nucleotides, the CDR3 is TGTGCCAGCAGCAACCAGGTGCTGGGCAACTATGGCTACACCTTC.

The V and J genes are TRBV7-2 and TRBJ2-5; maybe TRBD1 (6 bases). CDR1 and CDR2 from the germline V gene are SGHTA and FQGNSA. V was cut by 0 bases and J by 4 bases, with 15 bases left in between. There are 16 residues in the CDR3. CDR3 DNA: TGTGCCAGCAGCTTAGCGATGGGGGCAAGGGGAGAGACCCAGTACTTC. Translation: CASSLAMGARGETQYF.

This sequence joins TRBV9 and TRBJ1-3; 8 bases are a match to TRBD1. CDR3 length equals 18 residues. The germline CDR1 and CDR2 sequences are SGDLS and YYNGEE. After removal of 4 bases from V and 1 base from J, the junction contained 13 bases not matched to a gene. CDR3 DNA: TGTGCCAGCAGCACGCGTCCCGGGACAGGTATATCTGGAAACACCATATATTTT. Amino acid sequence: CASSTRPGTGISGNTIYF. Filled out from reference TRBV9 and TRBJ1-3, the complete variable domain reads DSGVTQTPKHLITATGQRVTLRCSPRSGDLSVYWYQQSLDQGLQFLIQYYNGEERAKGNILERFSAQQFPDLHSELNLSSLELGDSALYFCASSTRPGTGISGNTIYFGEGSWLTVV.

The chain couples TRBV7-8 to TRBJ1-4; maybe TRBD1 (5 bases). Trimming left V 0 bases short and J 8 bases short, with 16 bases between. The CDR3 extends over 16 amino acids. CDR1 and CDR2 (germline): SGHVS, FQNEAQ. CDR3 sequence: CASSLARVREGEKLFF. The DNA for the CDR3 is TGTGCCAGCAGCTTAGCGCGGGTCAGGGAGGGGGAAAAACTGTTTTTT.